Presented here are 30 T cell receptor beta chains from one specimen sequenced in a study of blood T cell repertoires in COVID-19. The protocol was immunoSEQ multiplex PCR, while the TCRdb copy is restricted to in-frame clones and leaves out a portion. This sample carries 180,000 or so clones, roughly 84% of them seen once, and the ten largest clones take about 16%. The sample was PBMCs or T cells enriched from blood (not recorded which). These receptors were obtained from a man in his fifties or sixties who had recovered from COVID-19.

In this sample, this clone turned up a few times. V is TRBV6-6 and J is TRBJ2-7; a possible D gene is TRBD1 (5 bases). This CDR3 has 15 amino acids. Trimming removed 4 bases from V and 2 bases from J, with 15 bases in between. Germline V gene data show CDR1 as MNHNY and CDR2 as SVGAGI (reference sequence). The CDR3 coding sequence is TGTGCCAGCAGTTCTAGGGCAGGGCCCCCCTACGAGCAGTACTTC. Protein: CASSSRAGPPYEQYF.

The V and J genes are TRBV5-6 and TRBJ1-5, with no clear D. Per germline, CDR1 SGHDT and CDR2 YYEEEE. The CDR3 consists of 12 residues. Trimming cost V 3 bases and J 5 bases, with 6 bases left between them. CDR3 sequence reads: CASSSQDQPQHF. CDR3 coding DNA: TGTGCCAGCAGCTCTCAGGATCAGCCCCAGCATTTT.

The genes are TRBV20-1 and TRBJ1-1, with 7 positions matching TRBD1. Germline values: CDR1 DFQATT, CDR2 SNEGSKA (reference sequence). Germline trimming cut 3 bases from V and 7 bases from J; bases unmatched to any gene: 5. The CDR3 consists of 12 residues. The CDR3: CSASGGQLEAFF. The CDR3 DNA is TGCAGTGCTAGTGGGGGACAGCTTGAAGCTTTCTTT.

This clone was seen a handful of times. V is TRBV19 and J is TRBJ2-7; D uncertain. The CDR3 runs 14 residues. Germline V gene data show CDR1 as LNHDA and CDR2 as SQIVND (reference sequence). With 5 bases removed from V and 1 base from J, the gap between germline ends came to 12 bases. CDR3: CASSPRVFSYEQYF. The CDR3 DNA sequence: TGTGCCAGTAGTCCCCGCGTGTTTTCCTACGAGCAGTACTTC.

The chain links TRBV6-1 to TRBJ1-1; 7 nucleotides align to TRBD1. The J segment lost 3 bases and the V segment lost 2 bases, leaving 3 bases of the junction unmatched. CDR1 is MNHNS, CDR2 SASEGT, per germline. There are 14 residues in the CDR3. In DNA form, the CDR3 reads TGTGCCAGCAGTGAACAGGGGGAATACACTGAAGCTTTCTTT. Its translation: CASSEQGEYTEAFF.

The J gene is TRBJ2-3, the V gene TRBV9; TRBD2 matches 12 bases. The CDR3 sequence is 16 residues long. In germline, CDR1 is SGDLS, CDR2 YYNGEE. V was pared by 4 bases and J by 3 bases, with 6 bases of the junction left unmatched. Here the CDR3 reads CASSSRLAGETDTQYF. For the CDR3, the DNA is TGTGCCAGCAGCTCCAGACTAGCGGGGGAGACAGATACGCAGTATTTT.

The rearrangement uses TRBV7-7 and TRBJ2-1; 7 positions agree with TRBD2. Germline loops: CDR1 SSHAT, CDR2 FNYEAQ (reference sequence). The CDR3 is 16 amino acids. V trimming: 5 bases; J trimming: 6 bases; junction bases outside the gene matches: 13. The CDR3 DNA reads TGTGCCAGCAGCCCAACAGACGGGGGGAGAGGCAATGAGCAGTTCTTC. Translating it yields CASSPTDGGRGNEQFF.

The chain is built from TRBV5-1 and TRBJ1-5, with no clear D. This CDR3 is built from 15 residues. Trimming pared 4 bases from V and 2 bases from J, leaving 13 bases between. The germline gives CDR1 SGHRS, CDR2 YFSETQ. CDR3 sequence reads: CASSGGEYGNQPQHF. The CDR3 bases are TGCGCCAGCAGCGGCGGTGAGTATGGCAATCAGCCCCAGCATTTT.

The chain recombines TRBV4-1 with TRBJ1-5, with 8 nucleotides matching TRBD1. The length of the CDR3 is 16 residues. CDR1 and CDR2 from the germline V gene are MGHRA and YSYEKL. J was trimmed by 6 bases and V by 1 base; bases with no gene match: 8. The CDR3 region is CASSQVRTGIGQPQHF. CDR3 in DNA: TGCGCCAGCAGCCAAGTCAGGACAGGGATAGGTCAGCCCCAGCATTTT.

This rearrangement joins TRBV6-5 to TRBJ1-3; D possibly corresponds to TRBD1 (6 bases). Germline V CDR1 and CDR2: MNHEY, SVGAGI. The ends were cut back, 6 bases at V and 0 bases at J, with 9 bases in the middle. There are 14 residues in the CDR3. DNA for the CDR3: TGTGCCAGCAGCAGGGGACACTCTGGAAACACCATATATTTT. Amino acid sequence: CASSRGHSGNTIYF.

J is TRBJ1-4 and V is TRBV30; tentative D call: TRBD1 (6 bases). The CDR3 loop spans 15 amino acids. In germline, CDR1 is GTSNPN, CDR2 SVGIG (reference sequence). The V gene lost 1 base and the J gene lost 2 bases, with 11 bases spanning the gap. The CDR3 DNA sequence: TGTGCCTGGAGTGACACAGGGAAGACTAATGAAAAACTGTTTTTT. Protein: CAWSDTGKTNEKLFF.

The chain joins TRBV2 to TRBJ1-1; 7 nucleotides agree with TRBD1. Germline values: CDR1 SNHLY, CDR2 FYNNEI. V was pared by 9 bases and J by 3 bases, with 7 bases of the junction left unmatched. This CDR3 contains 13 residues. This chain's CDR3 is CARVQGKYTEAFF. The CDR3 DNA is TGTGCCAGGGTACAGGGGAAGTACACTGAAGCTTTCTTT.

CDR3 sequence: CASSNAGQGSYEQYF. The CDR3 region has the DNA TGTGCCAGCTCCAATGCGGGACAGGGGTCCTACGAGCAGTACTTC. The chain employs TRBV6-5 and TRBJ2-7; 10 positions agree with TRBD1. V shed 8 bases and J 1 base; nucleotides not matched to a gene: 8. The CDR3 contains 15 residues. Germline CDR1 reads MNHEY; CDR2 reads SVGAGI.

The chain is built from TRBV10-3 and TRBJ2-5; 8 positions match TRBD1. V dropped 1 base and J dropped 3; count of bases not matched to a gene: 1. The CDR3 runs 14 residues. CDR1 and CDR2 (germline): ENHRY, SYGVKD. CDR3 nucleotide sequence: TGTGCCATCAGTGAGTGGACAGGGAAAGAGACCCAGTACTTC. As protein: CAISEWTGKETQYF.

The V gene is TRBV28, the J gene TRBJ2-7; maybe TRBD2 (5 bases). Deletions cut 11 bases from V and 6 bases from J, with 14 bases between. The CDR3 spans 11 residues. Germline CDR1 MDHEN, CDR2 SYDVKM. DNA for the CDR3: TGTGCCTTGCAGGCGGGTTCCGAGCAGTACTTC. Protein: CALQAGSEQYF.

The CDR3 nucleotides are TGCGCCAGCAGCATACTAACAGGGGGCCCGGGCACAGATACGCAGTATTTT. Translating gives CASSILTGGPGTDTQYF. This rearrangement joins TRBV4-1 to TRBJ2-3, with 9 nucleotides matching TRBD1. Trimming cost V 5 bases and J 1 base; bases outside gene matches: 10. The CDR3 is 17 amino acids. CDR1 is MGHRA and CDR2 is YSYEKL in the germline V gene.

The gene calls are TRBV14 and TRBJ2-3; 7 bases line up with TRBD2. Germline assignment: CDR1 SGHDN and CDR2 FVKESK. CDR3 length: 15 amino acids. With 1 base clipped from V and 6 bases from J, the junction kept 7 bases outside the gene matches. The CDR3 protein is CASSQATSWGDTQYF. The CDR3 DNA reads TGTGCCAGCAGCCAAGCGACTAGCTGGGGCGATACGCAGTATTTT.

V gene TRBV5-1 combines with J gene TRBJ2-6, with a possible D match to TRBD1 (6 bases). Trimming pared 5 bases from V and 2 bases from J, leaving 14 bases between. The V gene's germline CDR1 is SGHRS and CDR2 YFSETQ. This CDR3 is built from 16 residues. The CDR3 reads CASSQKSGAGANVLTF. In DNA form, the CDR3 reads TGCGCCAGCAGTCAAAAATCAGGGGCTGGGGCCAACGTCCTGACTTTC.

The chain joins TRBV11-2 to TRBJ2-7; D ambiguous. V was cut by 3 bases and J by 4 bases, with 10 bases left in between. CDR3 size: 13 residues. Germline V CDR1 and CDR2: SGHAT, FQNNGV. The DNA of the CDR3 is TGTGCCAGCAGCTTCGAACATTCTTACGAGCAGTACTTC. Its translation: CASSFEHSYEQYF.

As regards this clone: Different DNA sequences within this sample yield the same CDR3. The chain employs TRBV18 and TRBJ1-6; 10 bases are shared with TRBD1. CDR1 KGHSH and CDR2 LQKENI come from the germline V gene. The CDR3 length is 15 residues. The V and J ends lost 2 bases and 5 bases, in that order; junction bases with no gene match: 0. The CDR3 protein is CASSPGTGDNSPLHF. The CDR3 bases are TGTGCCAGCTCACCAGGGACAGGGGATAATTCACCCCTCCACTTT.

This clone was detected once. The DNA for the CDR3 is TGTGCCACCAGCAGGTGGGGGGGTGGCACAGATACGCAGTATTTT. This codes for CATSRWGGGTDTQYF. The chain has TRBV15 and TRBJ2-3; 7 positions match TRBD2. This CDR3 is 15 amino acids long. The V gene end was trimmed by 3 bases and the J gene end by 1 base; junction bases not matched to a gene: 4. Germline assignment: CDR1 LNHNV and CDR2 YYDKDF (reference sequence).

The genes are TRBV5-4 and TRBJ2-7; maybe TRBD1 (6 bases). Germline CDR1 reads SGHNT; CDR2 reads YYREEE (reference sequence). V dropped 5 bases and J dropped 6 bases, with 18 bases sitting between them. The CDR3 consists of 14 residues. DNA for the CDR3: TGTGCCAGCAGTATGACCGGGACATACGGCGAGCAGTACTTC. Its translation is CASSMTGTYGEQYF.

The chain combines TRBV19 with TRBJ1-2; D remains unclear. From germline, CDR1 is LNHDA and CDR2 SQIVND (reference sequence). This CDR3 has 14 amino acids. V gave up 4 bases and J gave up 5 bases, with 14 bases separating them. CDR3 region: CASSTPRWEYGYTF. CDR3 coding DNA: TGTGCCAGTAGTACTCCACGCTGGGAGTATGGCTACACCTTC.

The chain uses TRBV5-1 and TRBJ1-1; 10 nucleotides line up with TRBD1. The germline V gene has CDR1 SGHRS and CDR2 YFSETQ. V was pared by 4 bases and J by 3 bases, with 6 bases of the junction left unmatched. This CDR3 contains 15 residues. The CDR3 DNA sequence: TGCGCCAGCAGCCCTCGGACAGGGGGGGACACTGAAGCTTTCTTT. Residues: CASSPRTGGDTEAFF.

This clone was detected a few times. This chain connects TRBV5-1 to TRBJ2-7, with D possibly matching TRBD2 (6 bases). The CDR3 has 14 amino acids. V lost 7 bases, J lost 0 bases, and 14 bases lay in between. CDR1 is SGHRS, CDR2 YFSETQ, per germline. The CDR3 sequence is CASFNGGNSYEQYF. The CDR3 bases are TGCGCCAGCTTTAACGGAGGGAACTCCTACGAGCAGTACTTC.

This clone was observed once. CDR3 protein: CASSFRGQGSSTEAFF. CDR3 DNA sequence: TGTGCCAGCAGCTTTAGAGGGCAGGGGAGTAGTACTGAAGCTTTCTTT. This rearrangement joins TRBV11-2 to TRBJ1-1, with D perhaps TRBD1 (6 bases). Germline V lookup: CDR1 SGHAT, CDR2 FQNNGV. This CDR3 contains 16 residues. Trimming took off 3 bases at V and 5 bases at J, with 19 bases between the two ends.

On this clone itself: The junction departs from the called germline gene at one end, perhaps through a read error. CDR3 coding DNA: TGTGCCATCAGTCCTCGATCAGCGGTGCAAGAGGCCCAGTACTTC. This gives the protein CAISPRSAVQEAQYF. V gene TRBV10-3 combines with J gene TRBJ2-5; D might be TRBD2 (5 bases). There are 15 residues in the CDR3. Per germline, CDR1 ENHRY and CDR2 SYGVKD.

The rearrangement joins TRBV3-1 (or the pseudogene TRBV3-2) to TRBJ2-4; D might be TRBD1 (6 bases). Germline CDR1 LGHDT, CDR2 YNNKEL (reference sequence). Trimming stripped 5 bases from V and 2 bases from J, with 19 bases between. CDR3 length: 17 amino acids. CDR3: CASSVSPAGATKNIQYF. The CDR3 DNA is TGTGCCAGCAGCGTCTCTCCGGCAGGGGCGACCAAAAACATTCAGTACTTC.

The CDR3 nucleotides are TGTGCCAGTAAAGGGGAAGGTACCTACGAGCAGTACTTC. This encodes CASKGEGTYEQYF. J is TRBJ2-7 and V is TRBV27, with a possible D match to TRBD1 (5 bases). Germline CDR1 MNHEY, CDR2 SMNVEV (reference sequence). V was pared by 9 bases and J by 2 bases, with 14 bases between. This CDR3 region has 13 residues.

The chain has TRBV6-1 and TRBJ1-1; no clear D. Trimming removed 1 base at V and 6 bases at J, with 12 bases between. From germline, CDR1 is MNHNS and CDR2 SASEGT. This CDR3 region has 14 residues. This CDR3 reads CASSEGAPRSEAFF. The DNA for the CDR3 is TGTGCCAGCAGTGAAGGGGCCCCACGCTCTGAAGCTTTCTTT.